Listed here is a single T cell receptor (beta chain). Its antigen is as yet unknown. This entry is derived from a study of T cell responses to AZD1222 COVID-19 vaccine. Whole-study results and caveats: Repertoires were sampled only after the peak T cell response.

This table comes from immunoSEQ multiplex PCR, and its TCRdb copy is limited to in-frame clones, with some not included. The sample holds 140,000 or so clones, roughly 90% seen once. CDR1 is LNHNV, CDR2 YYDKDF, per germline (reference sequence). The ends were cut back, 1 base at V and 3 bases at J, with 10 bases in the middle. The CDR3 has 16 amino acids. The sequence derives from an adult who received the AZD1222 COVID-19 vaccine. This sequence joins TRBV15 and TRBJ2-6; D is possibly TRBD2 (6 bases). This material consisted of peripheral blood, taken 28 days after the second AZD1222 dose. The CDR3 loop is CATSRGGVSGANVLTF. The CDR3 coding sequence is TGTGCCACCAGCAGAGGGGGGGTGAGTGGGGCCAACGTCCTGACTTTC.